These T cell receptor beta chains were read from a single sample in a study of blood T cells in healthy people across ages. TCRdb processed the 5' RACE reads anew with MiXCR; each CDR3 protein has one entry. The sample holds approximately 800,000 distinct CDR3 sequences, roughly 60% seen once. The sequenced sample was blood. These receptors were taken from a man younger than 40 in good health. CDR3s include the opening cysteine and the closing phenylalanine or tryptophan. Each record gives: V gene, J gene, clone size, D gene, CDR3 protein, CDR3 DNA. The D gene is left open where the match is weak. A row's size may be missing; if present it is once, few, many or a size class.

v_call: TRBV7-4; j_call: TRBJ1-5; clone_size: NA; d_call: TRBD1; cdr3_aa: CASSFNRTGYQPQHF; cdr3_nt: TGTGCCAGCAGCTTCAACCGGACAGGGTATCAGCCCCAGCATTTT
v_call: TRBV2; j_call: TRBJ2-1; clone_size: NA; d_call: TRBD2; cdr3_aa: CASSGASGYYNEQFF; cdr3_nt: TGTGCCAGCAGTGGGGCTAGCGGATACTACAATGAGCAGTTCTTC
v_call: TRBV10-3; j_call: TRBJ2-1; clone_size: NA; d_call: TRBD1; cdr3_aa: CAIRGQGEDEQFF; cdr3_nt: TGTGCCATCAGAGGACAGGGAGAGGATGAGCAGTTCTTC
v_call: TRBV6-5; j_call: TRBJ2-3; clone_size: NA; d_call: TRBD2; cdr3_aa: CASRSAGGRYTQYF; cdr3_nt: TGTGCCAGCAGGTCGGCGGGAGGGAGATATACGCAGTATTTT
v_call: TRBV20-1; j_call: TRBJ2-5; clone_size: NA; d_call: TRBD2; cdr3_aa: CSAALAGHNEQYF; cdr3_nt: TGCAGTGCGGCGCTAGCGGGACACAATGAGCAGTACTTC
v_call: TRBV25-1; j_call: TRBJ2-5; clone_size: few; d_call: NA; cdr3_aa: CASSEIEETQYF; cdr3_nt: TGTGCCAGCAGTGAAATAGAAGAGACCCAGTACTTC
v_call: TRBV19; j_call: TRBJ1-2; clone_size: NA; d_call: NA; cdr3_aa: CASSLPTPFGYTF; cdr3_nt: TGTGCCAGTAGCCTACCCACACCCTTTGGCTACACCTTC
v_call: TRBV2; j_call: TRBJ1-6; clone_size: few; d_call: NA; cdr3_aa: CASSENGSPLHF; cdr3_nt: TGTGCCAGCAGTGAAAACGGATCACCCCTCCACTTT
v_call: TRBV3-1; j_call: TRBJ2-4; clone_size: NA; d_call: TRBD1; cdr3_aa: CASSQVDGTDKNIQYF; cdr3_nt: TGTGCCAGCAGCCAAGTCGACGGGACAGACAAAAACATTCAGTACTTC
v_call: TRBV5-5; j_call: TRBJ2-3; clone_size: NA; d_call: NA; cdr3_aa: CASSLRSARDTDTQYF; cdr3_nt: TGTGCCAGCAGCTTGAGGTCGGCCCGGGACACAGATACGCAGTATTTT
v_call: TRBV7-9; j_call: TRBJ1-6; clone_size: NA; d_call: TRBD1; cdr3_aa: CASSLESGTGVSPLHF; cdr3_nt: TGTGCCAGCAGCTTGGAATCTGGGACAGGGGTGTCACCCCTCCACTTT